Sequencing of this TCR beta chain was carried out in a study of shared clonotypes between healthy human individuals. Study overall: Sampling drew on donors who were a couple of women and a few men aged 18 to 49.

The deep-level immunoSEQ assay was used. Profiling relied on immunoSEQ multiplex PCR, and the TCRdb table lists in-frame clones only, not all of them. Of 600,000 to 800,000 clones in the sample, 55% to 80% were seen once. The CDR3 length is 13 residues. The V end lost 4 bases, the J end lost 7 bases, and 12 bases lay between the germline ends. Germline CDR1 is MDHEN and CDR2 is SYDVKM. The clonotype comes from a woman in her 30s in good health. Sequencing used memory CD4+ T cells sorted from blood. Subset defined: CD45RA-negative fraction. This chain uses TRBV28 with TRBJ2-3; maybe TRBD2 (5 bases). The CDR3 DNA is TGTGCCAGCAGTTCCGGACCGGGGAATACGCAGTATTTT. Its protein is CASSSGPGNTQYF. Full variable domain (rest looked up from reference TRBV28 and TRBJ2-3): DVKVTQSSRYLVKRTGEKVFLECVQDMDHENMFWYRQDPGLGLRLIYFSYDVKMKEKGDIPEGYSVSREKKERFSLILESASTNQTSMYLCASSSGPGNTQYFGPGTRLTVL.